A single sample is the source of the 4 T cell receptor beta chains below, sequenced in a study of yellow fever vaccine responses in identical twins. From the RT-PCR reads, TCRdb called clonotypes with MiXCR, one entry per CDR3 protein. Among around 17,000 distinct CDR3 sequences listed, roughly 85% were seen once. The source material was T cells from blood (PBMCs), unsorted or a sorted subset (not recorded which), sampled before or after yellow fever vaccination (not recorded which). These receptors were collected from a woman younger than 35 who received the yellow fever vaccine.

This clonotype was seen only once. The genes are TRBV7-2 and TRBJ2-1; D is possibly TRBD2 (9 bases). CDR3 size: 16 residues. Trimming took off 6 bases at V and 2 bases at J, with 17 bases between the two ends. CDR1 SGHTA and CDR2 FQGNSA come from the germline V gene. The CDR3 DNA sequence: TGTGCCAGCAGACCAGGGGGCGGGAGGGCCTACAATGAGCAGTTCTTC. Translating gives CASRPGGGRAYNEQFF.

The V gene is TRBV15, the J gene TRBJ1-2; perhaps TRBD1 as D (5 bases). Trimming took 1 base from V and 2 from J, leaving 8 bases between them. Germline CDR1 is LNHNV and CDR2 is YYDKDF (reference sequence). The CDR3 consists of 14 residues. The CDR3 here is CATSRGGRNYGYTF. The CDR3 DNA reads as TGTGCCACCAGCAGAGGGGGACGGAACTATGGCTACACCTTC.

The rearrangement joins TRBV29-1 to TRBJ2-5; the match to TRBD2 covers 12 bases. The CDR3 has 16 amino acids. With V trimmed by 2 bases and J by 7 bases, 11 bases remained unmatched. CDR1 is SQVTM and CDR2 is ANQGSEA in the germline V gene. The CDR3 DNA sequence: TGCAGCGTTGAACAACTAGCGGGGGGAGGTCCGCGGACCCAGTACTTC. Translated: CSVEQLAGGGPRTQYF.

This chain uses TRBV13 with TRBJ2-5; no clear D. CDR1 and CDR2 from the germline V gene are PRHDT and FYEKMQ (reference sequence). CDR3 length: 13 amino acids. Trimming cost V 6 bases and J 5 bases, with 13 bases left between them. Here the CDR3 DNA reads TGTGCCAGCAGGCTTGACCTACCCGAGACCCAGTACTTC. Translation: CASRLDLPETQYF. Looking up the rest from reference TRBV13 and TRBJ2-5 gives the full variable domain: AAGVIQSPRHLIKEKRETATLKCYPIPRHDTVYWYQQGPGQDPQFLISFYEKMQSDKGSIPDRFSAQQFSDYHSELNMSSLELGDSALYFCASRLDLPETQYFGPGTRLLVL.